These 18 T cell receptor beta chains were all obtained from the same sample, sequenced in a study of shared clonotypes between healthy human individuals. Sequenced by immunoSEQ multiplex PCR; TCRdb stores in-frame clones only, minus some. The table shows over a million clones, with around 97% occurring only once. Sequenced input: naive CD4+ T cells sorted from blood. Subset specified: CD45RA+ positively selected. These receptor sequences come from a man younger than 45 in good health.

This chain uses TRBV28 with TRBJ2-7; D is unresolved. The CDR3 consists of 11 residues. Between the trimmed V and J ends, which lost 3 bases and 6 bases, there was a span of 6 bases. Germline assignment: CDR1 MDHEN and CDR2 SYDVKM. CDR3 DNA sequence: TGTGCCAGCAGTTTTCTGAGCGAGCAGTACTTC. This encodes CASSFLSEQYF.

The genes are TRBV18 and TRBJ2-2; 8 nucleotides line up with TRBD2. Trimming removed 4 bases from V and 4 bases from J; junction bases left unmatched: 11. The CDR3 totals 17 residues. The germline V gene has CDR1 KGHSH and CDR2 LQKENI. The CDR3 nucleotides read TGTGCCAGCTCACGAGTTAGCGGGACCGGGTCCACCGGGGAGCTGTTTTTT. Its protein is CASSRVSGTGSTGELFF.

This chain links TRBV28 with TRBJ2-6; D is perhaps TRBD1 (5 bases). Germline V gene sequence: CDR1 MDHEN, CDR2 SYDVKM. The CDR3 runs to 15 residues. Trimming took 8 bases from V and 0 from J, leaving 11 bases between them. CDR3 amino acids: CASAFTGSGANVLTF. In DNA, the CDR3 is TGTGCCAGCGCCTTTACAGGCTCTGGGGCCAACGTCCTGACTTTC.

This clone was recorded once. V gene TRBV11-1 combines with J gene TRBJ1-2; D unresolved. Trimming removed 5 bases at V and 0 bases at J, with 13 bases between. This CDR3 is 15 amino acids long. Looked up from germline, CDR1 is SGHAT and CDR2 is FQDESV (reference sequence). The CDR3 DNA follows: TGTGCCAGCAGCAACCGACAACTAGCTAACTATGGCTACACCTTC. Residues: CASSNRQLANYGYTF.

The chain combines TRBV5-1 with TRBJ1-2; D gene unclear. Germline V gene data show CDR1 as SGHRS and CDR2 as YFSETQ. V lost 2 bases and J lost 4, with 9 bases in between. CDR3 size: 13 residues. CDR3 sequence: CASSFSVVYGYTF. The CDR3 DNA follows: TGCGCCAGCAGCTTCTCAGTGGTCTATGGCTACACCTTC.

V gene TRBV9 combines with J gene TRBJ2-1; 8 nucleotides line up with TRBD2. V gave up 0 bases and J gave up 8 bases; unmatched junction bases: 4. Germline CDR1 is SGDLS and CDR2 is YYNGEE. The CDR3 covers 14 residues. CDR3 bases: TGTGCCAGCAGCGTAGTCAGCGGGAGTGATGAGCAGTTCTTC. It yields the protein CASSVVSGSDEQFF.

V gene TRBV29-1 combines with J gene TRBJ2-1, with 13 nucleotides matching TRBD2. This CDR3 comprises 16 residues. V shed 6 bases, J shed 0 bases, and the junction held 5 bases outside the gene matches. Per the germline V gene, CDR1 is SQVTM and CDR2 is ANQGSEA. CDR3 loop: CSVKGLAGHSYNEQFF. The CDR3, as DNA: TGCAGCGTGAAGGGACTAGCGGGACACTCCTACAATGAGCAGTTCTTC.

The chain employs TRBV5-1 and TRBJ2-7, with TRBD2 matching 13 bases. Trimming at V came to 1 base and at J to 3 bases, leaving 16 bases not matched to a gene. Per germline, CDR1 SGHRS and CDR2 YFSETQ. The CDR3 has 20 residues. The CDR3 nucleotides are TGCGCCAGCAGCTTGCGCCCCCCCGGACTAGCGGGAGTTTTGGACTACGAGCAGTACTTC. This sequence encodes CASSLRPPGLAGVLDYEQYF.

This clone was seen only once. The V and J genes are TRBV5-1 and TRBJ1-4; D gene ambiguous. Germline values: CDR1 SGHRS, CDR2 YFSETQ. This CDR3 has 17 residues. Trimming left V 0 bases short and J 0 bases short, with 12 bases between. CDR3 DNA: TGCGCCAGCAGCTTGGAGGGTTTTCCTTCAACTAATGAAAAACTGTTTTTT. Translation gives CASSLEGFPSTNEKLFF.

This chain uses TRBV4-3 with TRBJ1-2, with TRBD1 identical over 7 bases. V gave up 4 bases and J gave up 2 bases; unmatched junction bases: 7. CDR3 size: 15 residues. Germline V gene lookup returns CDR1 LGHNA and CDR2 YSLEER. The CDR3 sequence: CASSPRRQGNYGYTF. CDR3 DNA: TGCGCCAGCAGCCCCCGTAGACAGGGCAACTATGGCTACACCTTC.

The chain carries TRBV28 and TRBJ2-7, with a tentative D call TRBD1 (7 bases). V was trimmed by 5 bases and J by 6 bases, leaving 14 bases between them. Germline CDR1 and CDR2: MDHEN and SYDVKM. The CDR3 has 13 residues. Here the CDR3 reads CASSRRGQGEQYF. Written as DNA, the CDR3 is TGTGCCAGCAGTCGGAGGGGGCAAGGCGAGCAGTACTTC.

V and J are TRBV7-6 and TRBJ2-5; TRBD1 aligns across 7 bases. CDR3 length: 14 residues. CDR1 and CDR2 (germline): SGHVS, FNYEAQ. V shed 6 bases and J 3 bases; nucleotides not matched to a gene: 7. The CDR3 nucleotides read TGTGCCAGCAGTTGGTACAGGGGTGAAGAGACCCAGTACTTC. It translates to CASSWYRGEETQYF.

This rearrangement joins TRBV5-1 to TRBJ2-7; D possibly corresponds to TRBD2 (6 bases). The CDR3 spans 15 residues. Trimming removed 6 bases at V and 3 bases at J, with 19 bases between. The germline V gene encodes CDR1 SGHRS and CDR2 YFSETQ. The CDR3 is CASKVTGGGDYEQYF. Written as DNA, the CDR3 is TGCGCCAGCAAAGTTACAGGTGGAGGGGACTACGAGCAGTACTTC.

The J gene is TRBJ2-5, the V gene TRBV7-9, with TRBD2 matching over 12 bases. Germline CDR1 and CDR2: SEHNR and FQNEAQ (reference sequence). This CDR3 contains 17 residues. V lost 2 bases to trimming and J lost 4 bases; unmatched junction nucleotides: 8. The CDR3 DNA is TGTGCCAGCAGCTTAACAGCTAGCGGGAGGGCCAGAGAGACCCAGTACTTC. Translating gives CASSLTASGRARETQYF.

The chain recombines TRBV5-1 with TRBJ2-5, with D perhaps TRBD2 (6 bases). The CDR3 has 15 amino acids. The germline V gene has CDR1 SGHRS and CDR2 YFSETQ. V was clipped by 2 bases and J by 5 bases, with 16 bases between them. CDR3 in amino acids: CASSFSDYLGETQYF. The CDR3 nucleotides are TGCGCCAGCAGCTTTTCGGACTATTTGGGGGAGACCCAGTACTTC.

The chain recombines TRBV27 with TRBJ2-3, with 7 bases fitting TRBD1. Germline V lookup: CDR1 MNHEY, CDR2 SMNVEV (reference sequence). The J segment lost 6 bases and the V segment lost 6 bases, leaving 12 bases of the junction unmatched. The CDR3 is 15 residues long. For the CDR3, the DNA is TGTGCCAGCAGCCTCAGACAGGGAATCGAGGATACGCAGTATTTT. Amino acids: CASSLRQGIEDTQYF.

V and J are TRBV5-6 and TRBJ1-4; D is ambiguous. The CDR3 spans 13 residues. V dropped 3 bases and J dropped 3 bases, with 6 bases sitting between them. CDR1 and CDR2 from the germline V gene are SGHDT and YYEEEE. CDR3 bases: TGTGCCAGCAGCTCCGAGGCTAATGAAAAACTGTTTTTT. Translation: CASSSEANEKLFF.

The gene calls are TRBV7-6 and TRBJ2-4; TRBD2 might be the D (6 bases). V was clipped by 5 bases and J by 0 bases, with 14 bases between them. Germline V lookup: CDR1 SGHVS, CDR2 FNYEAQ. This CDR3 is 16 amino acids long. Here the CDR3 DNA reads TGTGCCAGCAGCGAGGGGACTTACCAAGCCAAAAACATTCAGTACTTC. This gives the protein CASSEGTYQAKNIQYF.